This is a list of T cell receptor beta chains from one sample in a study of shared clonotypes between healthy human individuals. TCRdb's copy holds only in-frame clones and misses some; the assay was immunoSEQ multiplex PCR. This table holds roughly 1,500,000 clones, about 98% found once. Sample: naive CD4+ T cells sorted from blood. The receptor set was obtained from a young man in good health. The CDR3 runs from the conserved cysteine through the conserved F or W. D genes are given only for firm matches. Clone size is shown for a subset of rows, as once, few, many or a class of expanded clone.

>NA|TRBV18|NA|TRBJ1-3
CASSPLRTQGLTGNTIYF
TGTGCCAGCTCACCTCTCAGGACACAGGGTTTAACTGGAAACACCATATATTTT
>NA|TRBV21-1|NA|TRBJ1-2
CASSPGLTYGYTF
TGTGCCAGCTCACCGGGACTGACCTATGGCTACACCTTC
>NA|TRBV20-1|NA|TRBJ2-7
CSARDSNEQYF
TGCAGTGCTAGAGATAGCAACGAGCAGTACTTC
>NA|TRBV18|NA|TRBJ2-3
CASSPTPDTQYF
TGTGCCAGCTCACCAACCCCGGATACGCAGTATTTT
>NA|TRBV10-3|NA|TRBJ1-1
CAIMGTQGGAFF
TGTGCCATCATGGGGACCCAGGGCGGAGCTTTCTTT
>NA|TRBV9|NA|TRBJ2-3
CASSVAHGERYTQYF
TGTGCCAGCAGCGTAGCCCACGGGGAGCGGTATACGCAGTATTTT
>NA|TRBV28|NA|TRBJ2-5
CASSPGGRFEETQYF
TGTGCCAGCAGTCCCGGGGGGCGCTTCGAGGAGACCCAGTACTTC
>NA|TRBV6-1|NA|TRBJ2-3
CASSSIASSTDTQYF
TGTGCCAGCAGTTCGATAGCGTCTAGCACAGATACGCAGTATTTT
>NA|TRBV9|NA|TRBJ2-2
CASSVSSSHTGELFF
TGTGCCAGCAGCGTAAGCTCCTCCCACACCGGGGAGCTGTTTTTT
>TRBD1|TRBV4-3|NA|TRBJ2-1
CASSPGTGVNEQFF
TGCGCCAGCAGTCCCGGGACAGGGGTCAATGAGCAGTTCTTC
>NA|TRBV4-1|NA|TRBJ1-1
CASSQDHLNEAFF
TGCGCCAGCAGCCAAGATCATCTGAATGAAGCTTTCTTT
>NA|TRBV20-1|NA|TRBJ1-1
CSAKHRAEAFF
TGCAGTGCTAAGCACAGGGCAGAAGCTTTCTTT
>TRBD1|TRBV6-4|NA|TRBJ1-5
CASRQGQDCQPQHF
TGTGCCAGTCGTCAGGGACAGGACTGTCAGCCCCAGCATTTT
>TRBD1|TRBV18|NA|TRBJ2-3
CASSPWPMSVGTANTDTQYF
TGTGCCAGCTCACCATGGCCTATGAGTGTGGGGACAGCAAATACAGATACGCAGTATTTT
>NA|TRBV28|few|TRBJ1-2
CASSIHRSDGYTF
TGTGCCAGCAGCATCCATCGGTCTGATGGCTACACCTTC
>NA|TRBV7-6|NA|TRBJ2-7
CASSPRGGADEQYF
TGTGCCAGCAGCCCCCGAGGGGGGGCCGACGAGCAGTACTTC
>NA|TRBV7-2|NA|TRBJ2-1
CASSLRSRGNEQFF
TGTGCCAGCAGCTTACGGTCTAGGGGCAATGAGCAGTTCTTC
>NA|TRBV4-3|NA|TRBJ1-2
CASSQENYGYTF
TGCGCCAGCAGCCAGGAAAACTATGGCTACACCTTC
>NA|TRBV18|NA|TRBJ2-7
CASSPEKTEQYF
TGTGCCAGCTCACCAGAGAAGACGGAGCAGTACTTC
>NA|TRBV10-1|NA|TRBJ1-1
CASSEARDQYGNTEAFF
TGCGCCAGCAGTGAGGCCCGGGACCAATACGGGAACACTGAAGCTTTCTTT
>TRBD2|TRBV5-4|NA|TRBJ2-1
CASSLAGLGTYNEQFF
TGTGCCAGCAGCTTGGCCGGACTAGGGACCTACAATGAGCAGTTCTTC
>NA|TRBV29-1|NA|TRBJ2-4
CSVGRLGNIQYF
TGCAGCGTTGGACGCCTCGGGAACATTCAGTACTTC
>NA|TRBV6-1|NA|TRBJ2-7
CASNRMASPREQYF
TGTGCCAGCAATCGGATGGCCAGCCCTAGAGAGCAGTACTTC
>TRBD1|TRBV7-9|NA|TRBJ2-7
CASSIHRPGQGSEQYF
TGTGCCAGCAGCATACACCGACCGGGACAGGGATCCGAGCAGTACTTC
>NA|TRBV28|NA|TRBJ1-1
CASSLGTVLNDRGAFF
TGTGCCAGCAGCCTGGGCACCGTCCTGAACGATCGCGGAGCTTTCTTT
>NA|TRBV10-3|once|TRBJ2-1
CAMHATRGGEQFF
TGTGCCATGCACGCAACCAGGGGCGGTGAGCAGTTCTTC
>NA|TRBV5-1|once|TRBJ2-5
CASSATAFQETQYF
TGCGCCAGCAGCGCCACAGCGTTTCAAGAGACCCAGTACTTC
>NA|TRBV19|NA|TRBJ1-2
CASRSFFYGYTF
TGTGCCAGTAGGAGCTTTTTCTATGGCTACACCTTC
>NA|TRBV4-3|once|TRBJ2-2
CASSQLRQANTGELFF
TGCGCCAGCAGCCAGCTAAGGCAGGCGAACACCGGGGAGCTGTTTTTT
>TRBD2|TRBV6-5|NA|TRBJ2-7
CASSYSSTSGEYEQYF
TGTGCCAGCAGTTACTCGTCGACTAGCGGGGAATACGAGCAGTACTTC
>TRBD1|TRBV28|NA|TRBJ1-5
CASSVWAGQGRNQPQHF
TGTGCCAGCAGTGTATGGGCTGGACAGGGGCGTAATCAGCCCCAGCATTTT
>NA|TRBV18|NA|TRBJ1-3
CASSPNSFYGNTIYF
TGTGCCAGCTCACCAAACAGCTTCTACGGCAACACCATATATTTT
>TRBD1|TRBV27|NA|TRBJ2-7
CASRPTGSHEQYF
TGTGCCAGCAGACCGACAGGGTCCCACGAGCAGTACTTC
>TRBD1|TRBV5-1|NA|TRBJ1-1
CASSPYDRDEAFF
TGCGCCAGCAGCCCGTACGACAGGGATGAAGCTTTCTTT
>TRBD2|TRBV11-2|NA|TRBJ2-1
CASSSGLAGFYNEQFF
TGTGCCAGCAGCTCTGGACTAGCGGGTTTCTACAATGAGCAGTTCTTC
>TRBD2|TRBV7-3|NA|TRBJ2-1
CASSLITSGRPNEQFF
TGTGCCAGCAGCTTAATAACTAGCGGGAGGCCCAATGAGCAGTTCTTC
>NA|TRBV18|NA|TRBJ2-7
CASSPAGRKYEQYF
TGTGCCAGCTCACCGGCAGGGAGGAAGTACGAGCAGTACTTC
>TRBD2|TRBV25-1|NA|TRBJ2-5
CASSLAGGRTQYF
TGTGCCAGCAGTCTAGCGGGAGGACGGACCCAGTACTTC
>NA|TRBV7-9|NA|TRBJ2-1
CASSLASVASEQFF
TGTGCCAGCAGCTTAGCGTCAGTGGCGAGTGAGCAGTTCTTC
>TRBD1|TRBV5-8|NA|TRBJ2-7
CASIQGFRYEQYF
TGTGCCAGCATACAGGGGTTTAGGTACGAGCAGTACTTC
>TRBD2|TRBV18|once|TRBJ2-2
CASPPSGRNTGELFF
TGTGCCAGCCCTCCTAGCGGGAGAAACACCGGGGAGCTGTTTTTT
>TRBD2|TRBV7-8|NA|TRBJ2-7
CASSPGTSNDEQYF
TGTGCCAGCAGCCCCGGGACTAGCAACGACGAGCAGTACTTC
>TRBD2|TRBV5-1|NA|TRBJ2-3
CASSLEAGVSTDTQYF
TGCGCCAGCAGCTTGGAAGCGGGAGTTAGCACAGATACGCAGTATTTT
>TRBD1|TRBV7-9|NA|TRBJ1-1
CASSFGQGLTEAFF
TGTGCCAGCAGCTTCGGACAGGGTCTAACTGAAGCTTTCTTT
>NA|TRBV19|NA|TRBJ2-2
CASGPWAQLNTGELFF
TGTGCCAGTGGGCCGTGGGCTCAACTTAACACCGGGGAGCTGTTTTTT
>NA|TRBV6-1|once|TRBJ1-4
CASSEKGTSEKLFF
TGTGCCAGCAGTGAAAAGGGGACAAGTGAAAAACTGTTTTTT
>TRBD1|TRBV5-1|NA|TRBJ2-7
CASSPGQGGSEQYF
TGCGCCAGCAGCCCCGGACAGGGAGGCTCCGAGCAGTACTTC
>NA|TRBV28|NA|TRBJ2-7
CASSFIQSVDEQYF
TGTGCCAGCAGTTTTATCCAGTCTGTGGACGAGCAGTACTTC
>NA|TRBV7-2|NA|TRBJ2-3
CASSQGGTDTQYF
TGTGCCAGCAGCCAAGGGGGAACAGATACGCAGTATTTT
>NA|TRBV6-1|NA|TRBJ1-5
CASSWGSNQPQHF
TGTGCCAGCAGCTGGGGTAGCAATCAGCCCCAGCATTTT
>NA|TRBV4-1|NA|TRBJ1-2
CASSQGPTLDRRGYTF
TGCGCCAGCAGCCAAGGGCCAACCCTTGATCGTCGCGGCTACACCTTC
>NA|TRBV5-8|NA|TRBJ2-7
CASSPFQGGIYEQYF
TGTGCCAGCAGCCCTTTTCAGGGGGGGATCTACGAGCAGTACTTC
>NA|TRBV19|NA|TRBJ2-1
CASRTSGSQFF
TGTGCCAGTAGGACTAGTGGCTCTCAGTTCTTC
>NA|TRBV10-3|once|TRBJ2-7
CAIRLGSPYEQYF
TGTGCCATCAGGCTCGGGAGTCCCTACGAGCAGTACTTC
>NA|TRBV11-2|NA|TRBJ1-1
CASSFAANTEAFF
TGTGCCAGCAGCTTCGCCGCGAACACTGAAGCTTTCTTT
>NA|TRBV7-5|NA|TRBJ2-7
CARSDDRLYEQYF
TGTGCCAGAAGCGACGACAGACTCTACGAGCAGTACTTC
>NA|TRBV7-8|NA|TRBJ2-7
CASSLVGWGSYEQYF
TGTGCCAGCAGCTTAGTGGGATGGGGCTCCTACGAGCAGTACTTC
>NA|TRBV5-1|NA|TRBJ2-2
CASSLAAAANTGELFF
TGCGCCAGCAGCTTGGCAGCGGCGGCGAACACCGGGGAGCTGTTTTTT
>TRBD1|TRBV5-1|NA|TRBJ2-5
CASSFRQGAETQYF
TGCGCCAGCAGCTTCCGACAGGGGGCAGAGACCCAGTACTTC
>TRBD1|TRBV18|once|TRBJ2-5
CASSHGTVQETQYF
TGTGCCAGCTCTCACGGGACAGTACAAGAGACCCAGTACTTC